The entry that follows covers one T cell receptor (beta chain) sequence. CDR3 size: 16 residues. V gave up 2 bases and J gave up 0 bases, with 14 bases separating them. Germline V gene lookup returns CDR1 SGHRS and CDR2 YFSETQ. Original methodology: Amplification of reference gene primers was used by the study to estimate nucleated cell counts. Sequencing used immunoSEQ multiplex PCR; TCRdb keeps in-frame clones, though not all of them. The DNA was the basis for D and trimming; V, J and clone size are from that table. Seen here are tens of thousands of clones, around 83% observed once, and the top ten hold around 5%. The data stem from a study of blood T cell repertoires in COVID-19. In the study overall: Sites across the United States, Italy and Spain contributed samples from acute and convalescent COVID-19. T cells, B-cell-depleted T cells, or PBMCs provided the cDNA or gDNA that served as material.

The rearrangement links TRBV5-1 to TRBJ2-5, with D possibly matching TRBD2 (5 bases). This sequence originates from a man aged 50 to 60 with active COVID-19. The sequencing input was peripheral blood. The CDR3 coding sequence is TGCGCCAGCAGCTTCTACGAGGGAAAGTACCAAGAGACCCAGTACTTC. It codes for CASSFYEGKYQETQYF.